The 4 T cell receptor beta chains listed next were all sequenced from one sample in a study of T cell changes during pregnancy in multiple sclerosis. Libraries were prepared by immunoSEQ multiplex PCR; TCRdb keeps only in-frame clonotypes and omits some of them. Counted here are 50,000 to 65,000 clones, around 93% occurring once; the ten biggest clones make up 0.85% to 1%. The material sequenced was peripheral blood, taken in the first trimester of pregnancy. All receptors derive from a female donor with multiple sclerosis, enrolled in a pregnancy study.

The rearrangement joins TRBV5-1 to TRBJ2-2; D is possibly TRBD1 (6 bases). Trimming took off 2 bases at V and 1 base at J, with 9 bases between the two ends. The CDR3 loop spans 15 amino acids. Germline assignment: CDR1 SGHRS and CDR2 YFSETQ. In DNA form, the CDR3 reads TGCGCCAGCAGCTTAACAGGGAAGAACACCGGGGAGCTGTTTTTT. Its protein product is CASSLTGKNTGELFF.

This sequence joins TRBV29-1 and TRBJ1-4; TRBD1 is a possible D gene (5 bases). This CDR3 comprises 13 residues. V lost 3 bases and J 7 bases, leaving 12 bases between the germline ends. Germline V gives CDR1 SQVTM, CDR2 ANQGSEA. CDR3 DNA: TGCAGCGTTGAGGGGGACGGGGGTGAAAAACTGTTTTTT. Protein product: CSVEGDGGEKLFF.

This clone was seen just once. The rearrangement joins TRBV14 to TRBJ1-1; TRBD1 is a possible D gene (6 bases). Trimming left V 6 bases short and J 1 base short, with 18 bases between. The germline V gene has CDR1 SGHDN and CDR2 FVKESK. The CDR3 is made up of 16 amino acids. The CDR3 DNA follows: TGTGCCAGCAGTAGGGGGAAGCCGGACAGGAACACTGAAGCTTTCTTT. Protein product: CASSRGKPDRNTEAFF.

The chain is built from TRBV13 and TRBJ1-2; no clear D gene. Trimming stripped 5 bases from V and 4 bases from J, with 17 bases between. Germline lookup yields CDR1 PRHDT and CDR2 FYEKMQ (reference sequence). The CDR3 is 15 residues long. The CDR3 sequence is CASSNRARGGYGYTF. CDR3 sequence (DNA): TGTGCCAGCAGCAACCGGGCCCGGGGAGGCTATGGCTACACCTTC.